The 14 T cell receptor beta chains in this list originate from one sample, sequenced in a study of cytomegalovirus exposure and HLA in healthy donors. PCR involved 60 Vbeta and 13 Jbeta primers. Measured with immunoSEQ multiplex PCR; TCRdb has only the in-frame clones, and not every one. The sample holds approximately 180,000 clones; 75% to 90% are singletons and the top ten take approximately 6.8%. Material for sequencing was PBMCs. Receptors originate from a man between 25 and 39 years old in good health and CMV-seropositive.

V is TRBV6-6 and J is TRBJ2-7, with 10 bases matching TRBD1. The CDR3 covers 14 residues. Germline CDR1 and CDR2: MNHNY and SVGAGI (reference sequence). V lost 5 bases, J lost 3 bases, and 4 bases stayed unmatched. CDR3 sequence (DNA): TGTGCCAGCAGTGAGGACAGGGGGAGCTACGAGCAGTACTTC. This encodes CASSEDRGSYEQYF.

This clone came up once. The V call is TRBV7-9, the J call TRBJ1-2; TRBD1 agrees at 10 bases. Germline assignment: CDR1 SEHNR and CDR2 FQNEAQ (reference sequence). The CDR3 is 13 residues long. J was trimmed by 7 bases and V by 6 bases; bases with no gene match: 5. CDR3 coding DNA: TGTGCCAGCAGGAGGGACAGGGGAACTGGCTACACCTTC. This gives the protein CASRRDRGTGYTF. Full variable domain (rest looked up from reference TRBV7-9 and TRBJ1-2): DTGVSQNPRHKITKRGQNVTFRCDPISEHNRLYWYRQTLGQGPEFLTYFQNEAQLEKSRLLSDRFSAERPKGSFSTLEIQRTEQGDSAMYLCASRRDRGTGYTFGSGTRLTVV.

The CDR3 DNA is TGCGCCAGCAGCACCGGACTGACGGCCGGGGAGCTGTTTTTT. Protein sequence: CASSTGLTAGELFF. The rearrangement links TRBV5-1 to TRBJ2-2; a possible D gene is TRBD2 (5 bases). Trimming stripped 4 bases from V and 6 bases from J, with 13 bases between. Germline CDR1 and CDR2: SGHRS and YFSETQ. The CDR3 totals 14 residues.

This chain uses TRBV19 with TRBJ2-7; TRBD2 agrees at 10 bases. In germline, CDR1 is LNHDA, CDR2 SQIVND (reference sequence). The J segment lost 1 base and the V segment lost 2 bases, leaving 2 bases of the junction unmatched. This CDR3 spans 15 amino acids. The CDR3 spells CASSIKREGSYEQYF. Written as DNA, the CDR3 is TGTGCCAGTAGTATAAAGCGGGAGGGGTCCTACGAGCAGTACTTC.

The V and J genes are TRBV5-1 and TRBJ1-4; 9 bases fit TRBD1. Germline V gives CDR1 SGHRS, CDR2 YFSETQ. Losses at the gene ends were 8 bases for V and 7 bases for J; bases not matched to a gene: 15. CDR3 length equals 16 residues. DNA for the CDR3: TGCGCCAGTTCAACCGGGACAGGGATCAGGAGTGAAAAACTGTTTTTT. Translated, it gives CASSTGTGIRSEKLFF.

V usage is TRBV11-2 and J usage is TRBJ2-3; maybe TRBD2 (6 bases). This CDR3 region has 17 residues. V was clipped by 2 bases and J by 6 bases, with 21 bases between them. Germline V gene data show CDR1 as SGHAT and CDR2 as FQNNGV. The CDR3 spells CASSLRWRETALDTQYF. The DNA of the CDR3 is TGTGCCAGCAGCTTACGGTGGCGGGAAACCGCTTTGGATACGCAGTATTTT.

The chain joins TRBV28 to TRBJ2-5; maybe TRBD1 (6 bases). The CDR3 sequence is 16 residues long. The V end was cut by 4 bases, the J end by 3 bases, with 18 bases between. Germline values: CDR1 MDHEN, CDR2 SYDVKM. Written as DNA, the CDR3 is TGTGCCAGCAGTTACCCGGGGACACCGTCTAAAGAGACCCAGTACTTC. Its translation: CASSYPGTPSKETQYF.

This clone has more than one count but fewer than ten. The rearrangement joins TRBV27 to TRBJ2-7; D possibly corresponds to TRBD1 (5 bases). V lost 2 bases and J 3 bases, leaving 14 bases between the germline ends. Germline V gene sequence: CDR1 MNHEY, CDR2 SMNVEV (reference sequence). The CDR3 covers 15 residues. CDR3: CASSLRVSRVYEQYF. The CDR3 DNA reads TGTGCCAGCAGTTTAAGGGTCTCCAGGGTCTACGAGCAGTACTTC.

The chain is built from TRBV4-1 and TRBJ1-1; D call uncertain. V lost 3 bases and J 10 bases, leaving 21 bases between the germline ends. This CDR3 is built from 15 residues. CDR1 and CDR2 (germline): MGHRA, YSYEKL. CDR3 amino acids: CASSQDPGWRSGAFF. CDR3 nucleotide sequence: TGCGCCAGCAGCCAGGACCCCGGGTGGCGGAGCGGAGCTTTCTTT.

This chain links TRBV7-8 with TRBJ2-4; 12 bases are a match to TRBD2. Germline V gene data show CDR1 as SGHVS and CDR2 as FQNEAQ. The length of the CDR3 is 21 residues. The J segment lost 0 bases and the V segment lost 1 base, leaving 13 bases of the junction unmatched. The CDR3: CASSLVEASGGATLAKNIQYF. In DNA, the CDR3 is TGTGCCAGCAGCTTAGTCGAGGCTAGCGGGGGGGCTACCTTAGCCAAAAACATTCAGTACTTC.

The CDR3: CASSLPKDTLYNEQFF. CDR3 coding DNA: TGTGCCAGCAGCCTTCCAAAAGACACCTTATACAATGAGCAGTTCTTC. V is TRBV9 and J is TRBJ2-1, with D unresolved. V lost 4 bases and J lost 4, with 18 bases in between. The CDR3 has 16 residues. Germline V gene lookup returns CDR1 SGDLS and CDR2 YYNGEE.

Points on this clone: At one boundary the junction diverges from the germline segment, which might be a read error. The chain combines TRBV7-9 with TRBJ2-2; no clear D gene. The CDR3 is made up of 12 amino acids. The germline V gene encodes CDR1 SEHNR and CDR2 FQNEAQ (reference sequence). The chain's CDR3 is CSSSLSPGELFF. The CDR3, as DNA: TGTTCCAGCAGCTTATCTCCCGGGGAGCTGTTTTTT. Complete variable domain (other parts from reference TRBV7-9 and TRBJ2-2): DTGVSQNPRHKITKRGQNVTFRCDPISEHNRLYWYRQTLGQGPEFLTYFQNEAQLEKSRLLSDRFSAERPKGSFSTLEIQRTEQGDSAMYLCSSSLSPGELFFGEGSRLTVL.

The CDR3 loop is CASSSPGQGSTEAFF. CDR3 sequence (DNA): TGTGCCAGCAGTTCACCGGGACAGGGGAGTACTGAAGCTTTCTTT. The chain links TRBV27 to TRBJ1-1, with 10 bases fitting TRBD1. The CDR3 is made up of 15 amino acids. V lost 4 bases to trimming and J lost 5 bases; unmatched junction nucleotides: 7. CDR1 and CDR2 (germline): MNHEY, SMNVEV (reference sequence).

The chain links TRBV7-8 to TRBJ2-7; D not certain. The CDR3 length is 13 residues. Germline loops: CDR1 SGHVS, CDR2 FQNEAQ. V was pared by 2 bases and J by 4 bases, with 9 bases between. The CDR3 sequence: CASSLSMSYEQYF. The CDR3, as DNA: TGTGCCAGCAGCTTAAGTATGAGTTACGAGCAGTACTTC.